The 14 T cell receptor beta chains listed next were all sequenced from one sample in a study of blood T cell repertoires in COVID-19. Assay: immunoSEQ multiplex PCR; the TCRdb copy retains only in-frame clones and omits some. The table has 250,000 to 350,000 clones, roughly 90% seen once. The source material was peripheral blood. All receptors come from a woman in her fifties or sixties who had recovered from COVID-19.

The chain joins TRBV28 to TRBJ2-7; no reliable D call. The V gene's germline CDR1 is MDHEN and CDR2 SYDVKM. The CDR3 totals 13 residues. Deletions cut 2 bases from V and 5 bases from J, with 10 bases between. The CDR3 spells CASSLGDPNEQYF. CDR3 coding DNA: TGTGCCAGCAGTTTAGGAGATCCTAACGAGCAGTACTTC.

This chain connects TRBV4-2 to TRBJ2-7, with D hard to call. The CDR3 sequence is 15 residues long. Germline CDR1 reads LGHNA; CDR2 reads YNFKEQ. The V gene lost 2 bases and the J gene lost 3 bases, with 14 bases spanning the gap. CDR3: CASSQRTRNIYEQYF. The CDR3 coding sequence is TGTGCCAGCAGCCAAAGAACGAGGAACATCTACGAGCAGTACTTC.

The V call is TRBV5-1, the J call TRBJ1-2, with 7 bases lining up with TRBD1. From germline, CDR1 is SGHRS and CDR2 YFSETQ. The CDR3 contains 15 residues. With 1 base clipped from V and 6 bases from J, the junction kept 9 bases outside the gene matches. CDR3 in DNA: TGCGCCAGCAGCTTGTCCCAGACAGGGAGACATGGCTACACCTTC. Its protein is CASSLSQTGRHGYTF.

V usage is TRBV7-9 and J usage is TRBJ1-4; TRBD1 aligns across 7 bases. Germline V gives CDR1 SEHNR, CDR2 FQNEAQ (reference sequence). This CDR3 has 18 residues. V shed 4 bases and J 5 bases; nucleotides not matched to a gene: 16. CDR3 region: CASSYLTGQGSRNEKLFF. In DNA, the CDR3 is TGTGCCAGCAGCTACCTGACAGGGCAAGGGTCGCGAAATGAAAAACTGTTTTTT.

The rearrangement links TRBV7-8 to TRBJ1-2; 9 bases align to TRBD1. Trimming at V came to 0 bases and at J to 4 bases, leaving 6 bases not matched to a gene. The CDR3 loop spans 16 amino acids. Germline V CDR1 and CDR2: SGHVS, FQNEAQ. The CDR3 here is CASSLAYDRGSYGYTF. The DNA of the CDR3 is TGTGCCAGCAGCTTAGCGTACGACAGGGGGTCCTATGGCTACACCTTC.

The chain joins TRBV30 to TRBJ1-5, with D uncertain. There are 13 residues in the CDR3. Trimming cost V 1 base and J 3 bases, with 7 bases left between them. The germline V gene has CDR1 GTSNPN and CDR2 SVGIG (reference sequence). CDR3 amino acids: CAWSASINQPQHF. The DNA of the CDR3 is TGTGCCTGGAGTGCGAGCATCAATCAGCCCCAGCATTTT.

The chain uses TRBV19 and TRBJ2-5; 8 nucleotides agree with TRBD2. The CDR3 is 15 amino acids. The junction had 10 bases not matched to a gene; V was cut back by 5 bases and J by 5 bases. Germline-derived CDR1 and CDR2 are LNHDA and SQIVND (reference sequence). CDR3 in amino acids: CASSLTGTSRETQYF. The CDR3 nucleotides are TGTGCCAGTAGTCTCACCGGGACTAGTCGGGAGACCCAGTACTTC.

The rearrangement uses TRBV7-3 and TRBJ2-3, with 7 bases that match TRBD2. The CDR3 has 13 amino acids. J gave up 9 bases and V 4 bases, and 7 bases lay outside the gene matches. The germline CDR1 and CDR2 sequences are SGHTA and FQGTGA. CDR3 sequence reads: CASSWYNGGTQYF. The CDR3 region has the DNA TGTGCCAGCAGCTGGTATAACGGGGGGACGCAGTATTTT.

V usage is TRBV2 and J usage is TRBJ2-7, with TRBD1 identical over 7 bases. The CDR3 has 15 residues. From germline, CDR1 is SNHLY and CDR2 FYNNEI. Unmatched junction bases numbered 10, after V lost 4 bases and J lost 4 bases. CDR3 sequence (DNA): TGTGCCAGCAGTGTCCCCCAGACAGGGAAATACGAGCAGTACTTC. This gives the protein CASSVPQTGKYEQYF.

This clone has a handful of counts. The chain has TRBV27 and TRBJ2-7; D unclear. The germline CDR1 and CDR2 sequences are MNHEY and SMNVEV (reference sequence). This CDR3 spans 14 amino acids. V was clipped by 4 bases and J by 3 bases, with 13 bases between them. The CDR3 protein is CASSSSGDYYEQYF. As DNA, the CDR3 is TGTGCCAGCAGTTCTTCAGGCGATTACTACGAGCAGTACTTC.

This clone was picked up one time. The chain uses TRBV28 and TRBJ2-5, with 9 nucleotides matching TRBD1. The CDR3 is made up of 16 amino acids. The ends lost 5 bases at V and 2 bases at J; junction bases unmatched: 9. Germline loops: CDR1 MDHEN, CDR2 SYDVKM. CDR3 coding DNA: TGTGCCAGCAGTGCCGCGGGGACAGGGACGCAAGAGACCCAGTACTTC. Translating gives CASSAAGTGTQETQYF.

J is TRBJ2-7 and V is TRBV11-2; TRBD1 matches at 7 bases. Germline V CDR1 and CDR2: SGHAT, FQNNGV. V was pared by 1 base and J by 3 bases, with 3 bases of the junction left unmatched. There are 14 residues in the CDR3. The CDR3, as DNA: TGTGCCAGCAGCTTAGCGGGACAGATCTACGAGCAGTACTTC. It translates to CASSLAGQIYEQYF.

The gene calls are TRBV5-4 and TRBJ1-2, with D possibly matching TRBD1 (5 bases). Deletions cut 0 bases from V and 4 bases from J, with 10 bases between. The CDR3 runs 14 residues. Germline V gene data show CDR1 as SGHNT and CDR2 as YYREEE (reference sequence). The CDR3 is CASSLGREAYGYTF. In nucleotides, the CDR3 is TGTGCCAGCAGCTTGGGCAGGGAAGCCTATGGCTACACCTTC.

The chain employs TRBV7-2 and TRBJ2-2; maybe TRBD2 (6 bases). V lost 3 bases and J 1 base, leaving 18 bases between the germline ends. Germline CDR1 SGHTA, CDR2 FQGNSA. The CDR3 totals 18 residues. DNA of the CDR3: TGTGCCAGCAGCTTTATCTCGTTTACGGGGGTGAACACCGGGGAGCTGTTTTTT. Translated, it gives CASSFISFTGVNTGELFF.